What follows describes a single T cell receptor beta chain. Its antigen is currently unknown. This entry belongs to a study of T cell responses to AZD1222 COVID-19 vaccine. Points from the study as a whole: Targets within unmutated variant regions were reportedly found for nearly half of spike-specific TCRs. Spike-specific TCR breadth and depth were elevated following two AZD1222 doses.

CDR3 length equals 14 residues. Deletions cut 5 bases from V and 7 bases from J, with 12 bases between. The germline gives CDR1 SGHTA, CDR2 FQGNSA. This table comes from immunoSEQ multiplex PCR, and its TCRdb copy is limited to in-frame clones, with some not included. The sample includes some 40,000 clones, 80% of them seen just once. The chain employs TRBV7-2 and TRBJ1-6; D gene unclear. This clonotype was obtained from an adult in good health. The specimen comprised peripheral blood, sampled on day 0 of AZD1222 vaccination. CDR3 bases: TGTGCCAGCAGCCGGGCGGGAATAAATTCACCCCTCCACTTT. This gives the protein CASSRAGINSPLHF. Based on the CDR3 plus reference TRBV7-2 and TRBJ1-6, the full variable domain is GAGVSQSPSNKVTEKGKDVELRCDPISGHTALYWYRQSLGQGLEFLIYFQGNSAPDKSGLPSDRFSAERTGGSVSTLTIQRTQQEDSAVYLCASSRAGINSPLHFGNGTRLTVT.